The next 8 T cell receptor beta chains were all read from a single sample in a study of identical twins. TCRdb fed the 5' RACE reads into MiXCR, producing one record per CDR3 protein. The data show some 190,000 distinct CDR3 sequences, with about a sixth seen just once and 40% held by the top ten. The same sample was also studied in work on T cells expressing NK-cell markers.

The specimen was CD8+ T cells sorted from blood. The receptors were gathered from a woman aged 18-30 years in good health.

J is TRBJ2-3 and V is TRBV4-3, with 7 bases lining up with TRBD2. Looked up from germline, CDR1 is LGHNA and CDR2 is YSLEER. The CDR3 runs to 18 residues. With 0 bases clipped from V and 1 base from J, the junction kept 10 bases outside the gene matches. CDR3 sequence (DNA): TGCGCCAGCAGCCAAGATAGCGGGCTAGGGGTCGGCACAGATACGCAGTATTTT. It translates to CASSQDSGLGVGTDTQYF.

This clonotype was observed at least ten times. This chain connects TRBV7-9 to TRBJ2-7, with 8 bases matching TRBD2. This CDR3 comprises 13 residues. V was pared by 4 bases and J by 7 bases, with 6 bases of the junction left unmatched. Per germline, CDR1 SEHNR and CDR2 FQNEAQ (reference sequence). CDR3 DNA sequence: TGTGCCAGCAGCTACCTGGGACTAGAGGAGCAGTACTTC. It is translated as CASSYLGLEEQYF.

The gene calls are TRBV6-5 and TRBJ2-2, with 7 bases that match TRBD2. In germline, CDR1 is MNHEY, CDR2 SVGAGI. V gave up 2 bases and J gave up 6 bases; unmatched junction bases: 9. The CDR3 sequence is 16 residues long. This chain's CDR3 is CASSYEGPAGAGELFF. CDR3 DNA sequence: TGTGCCAGCAGTTACGAGGGGCCGGCGGGAGCCGGGGAGCTGTTTTTT.

The chain uses TRBV2 and TRBJ2-1, with 8 bases fitting TRBD2. Trimming removed 0 bases from V and 4 bases from J; junction bases left unmatched: 2. CDR1 SNHLY and CDR2 FYNNEI come from the germline V gene. The CDR3 is 15 amino acids. CDR3 sequence: CASSEAPSGYNEQFF. CDR3 nucleotide sequence: TGTGCCAGCAGTGAAGCGCCTAGCGGGTACAATGAGCAGTTCTTC.

The CDR3 nucleotides are TGTGCCAGCTCACCTTACAGGGTCCGCTATGGCTACACCTTC. Protein: CASSPYRVRYGYTF. The V call is TRBV18, the J call TRBJ1-2; a possible D gene is TRBD1 (6 bases). V was trimmed by 3 bases and J by 4 bases, leaving 12 bases between them. CDR1 and CDR2 (germline): KGHSH, LQKENI. This CDR3 region has 14 residues.

The chain combines TRBV11-2 with TRBJ2-4, with D possibly matching TRBD2 (5 bases). Trimming stripped 5 bases from V and 7 bases from J, with 12 bases between. CDR3 size: 13 residues. CDR1 is SGHAT, CDR2 FQNNGV, per germline. DNA for the CDR3: TGTGCCAGCAGCGATACTAGTAAGAACATTCAGTACTTC. This encodes CASSDTSKNIQYF. The variable domain in full, completed from reference TRBV11-2 and TRBJ2-4, reads EAGVAQSPRYKIIEKRQSVAFWCNPISGHATLYWYQQILGQGPKLLIQFQNNGVVDDSQLPKDRFSAERLKGVDSTLKIQPAKLEDSAVYLCASSDTSKNIQYFGAGTRLSVL.

The V call is TRBV12-3 or TRBV12-4, the J call TRBJ2-3; D remains ambiguous. The CDR3 covers 8 residues. V gave up 5 bases and J gave up 9 bases, with 0 bases separating them. The CDR3 here is CASSTQYF. The CDR3 DNA sequence: TGTGCCAGCAGTACGCAGTATTTT.

The J gene is TRBJ2-7, the V gene TRBV20-1, with D unresolved. This CDR3 is built from 13 residues. The germline V gene encodes CDR1 DFQATT and CDR2 SNEGSKA (reference sequence). V lost 3 bases and J 0 bases, leaving 9 bases between the germline ends. CDR3 bases: TGCAGTGCTAGGGACCGGGCCTCCTACGAGCAGTACTTC. Its protein product is CSARDRASYEQYF.